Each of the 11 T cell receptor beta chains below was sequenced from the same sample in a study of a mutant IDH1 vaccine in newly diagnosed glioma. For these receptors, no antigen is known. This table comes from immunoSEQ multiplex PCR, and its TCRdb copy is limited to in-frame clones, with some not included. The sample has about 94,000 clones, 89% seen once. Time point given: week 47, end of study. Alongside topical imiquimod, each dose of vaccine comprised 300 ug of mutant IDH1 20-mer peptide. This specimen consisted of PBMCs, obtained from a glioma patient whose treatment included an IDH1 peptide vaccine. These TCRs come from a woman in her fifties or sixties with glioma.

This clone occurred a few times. The CDR3 coding sequence is TGTGCCAGCAGCCCGGAAAAGAGGCGTCCTTCTGGAAACACCATATATTTT. As protein: CASSPEKRRPSGNTIYF. The chain uses TRBV7-6 and TRBJ1-3; D remains ambiguous. Trimming removed 5 bases at V and 1 base at J, with 18 bases between. The CDR3 spans 17 residues. Germline CDR1 and CDR2: SGHVS and FNYEAQ.

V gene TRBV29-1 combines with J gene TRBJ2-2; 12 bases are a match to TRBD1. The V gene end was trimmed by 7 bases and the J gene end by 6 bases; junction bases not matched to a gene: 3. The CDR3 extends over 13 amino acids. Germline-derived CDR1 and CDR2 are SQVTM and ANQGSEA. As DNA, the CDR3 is TGCAGCGCTGGGACAGGGGGCTCCGGGGAGCTGTTTTTT. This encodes CSAGTGGSGELFF.

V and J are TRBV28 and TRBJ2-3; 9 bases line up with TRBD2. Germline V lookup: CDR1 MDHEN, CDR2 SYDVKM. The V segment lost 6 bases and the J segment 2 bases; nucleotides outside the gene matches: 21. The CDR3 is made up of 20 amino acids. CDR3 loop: CASSKEGWGGRAPNTDTQYF. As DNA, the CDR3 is TGTGCCAGCAGCAAAGAGGGATGGGGCGGGAGGGCTCCGAACACAGATACGCAGTATTTT.

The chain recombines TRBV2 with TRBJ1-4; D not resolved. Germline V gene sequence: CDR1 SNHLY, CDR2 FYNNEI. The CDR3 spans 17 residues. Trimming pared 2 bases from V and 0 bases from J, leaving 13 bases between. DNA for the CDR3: TGTGCCAGCAGTGAATTAACGGGAGCCGCAACTAATGAAAAACTGTTTTTT. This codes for CASSELTGAATNEKLFF.

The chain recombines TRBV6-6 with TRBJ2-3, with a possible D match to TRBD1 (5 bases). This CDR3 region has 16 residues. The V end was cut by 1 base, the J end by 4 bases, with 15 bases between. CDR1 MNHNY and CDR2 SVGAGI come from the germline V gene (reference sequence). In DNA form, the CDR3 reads TGTGCCAGCAGTTACTTGGGGCCTGCGTCCGCAGATACGCAGTATTTT. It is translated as CASSYLGPASADTQYF.

The CDR3 DNA reads TGTGCCAGCGGAACTCTTGGCGAGCAGTACTTC. This sequence encodes CASGTLGEQYF. The chain links TRBV27 to TRBJ2-7, with D hard to call. Trimming took off 8 bases at V and 6 bases at J, with 11 bases between the two ends. The CDR3 runs 11 residues. Per the germline V gene, CDR1 is MNHEY and CDR2 is SMNVEV (reference sequence).

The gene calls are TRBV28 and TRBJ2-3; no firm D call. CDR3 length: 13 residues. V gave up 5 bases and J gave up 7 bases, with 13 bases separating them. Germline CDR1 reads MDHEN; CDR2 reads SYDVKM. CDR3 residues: CASSDGSTNTQYF. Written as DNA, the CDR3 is TGTGCCAGCAGTGATGGAAGCACTAATACGCAGTATTTT. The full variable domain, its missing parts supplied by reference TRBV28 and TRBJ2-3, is DVKVTQSSRYLVKRTGEKVFLECVQDMDHENMFWYRQDPGLGLRLIYFSYDVKMKEKGDIPEGYSVSREKKERFSLILESASTNQTSMYLCASSDGSTNTQYFGPGTRLTVL.

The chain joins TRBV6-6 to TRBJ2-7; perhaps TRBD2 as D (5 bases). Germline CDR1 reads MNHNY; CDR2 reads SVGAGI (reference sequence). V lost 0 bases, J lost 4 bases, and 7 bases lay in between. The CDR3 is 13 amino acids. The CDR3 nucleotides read TGTGCCAGCAGTTACTCGGGAGCGTACGAGCAGTACTTC. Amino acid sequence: CASSYSGAYEQYF.

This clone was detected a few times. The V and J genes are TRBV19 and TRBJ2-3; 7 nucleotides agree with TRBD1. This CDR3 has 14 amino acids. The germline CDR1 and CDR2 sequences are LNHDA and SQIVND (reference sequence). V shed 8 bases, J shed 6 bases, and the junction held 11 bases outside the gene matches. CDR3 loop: CASSAGQASDTQYF. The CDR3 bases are TGTGCCAGTTCGGCCGGACAGGCGTCGGATACGCAGTATTTT. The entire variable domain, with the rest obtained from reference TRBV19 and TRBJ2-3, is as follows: DGGITQSPKYLFRKEGQNVTLSCEQNLNHDAMYWYRQDPGQGLRLIYYSQIVNDFQKGDIAEGYSVSREKKESFPLTVTSAQKNPTAFYLCASSAGQASDTQYFGPGTRLTVL.

CDR3 region: CASSLVGGKETQYF. Here the CDR3 DNA reads TGTGCCAGCAGCTTGGTAGGGGGGAAAGAGACCCAGTACTTC. V is TRBV5-8 and J is TRBJ2-5, with D perhaps TRBD1 or TRBD2 (6 bases each). V was clipped by 0 bases and J by 3 bases, with 9 bases between them. The CDR3 loop spans 14 amino acids. CDR1 and CDR2 (germline): SGHTS, YDEGEE.

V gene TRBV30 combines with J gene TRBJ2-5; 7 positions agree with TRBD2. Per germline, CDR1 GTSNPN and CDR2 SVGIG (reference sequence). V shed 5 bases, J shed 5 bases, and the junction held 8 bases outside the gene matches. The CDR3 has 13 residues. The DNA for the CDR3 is TGTGCCTGGTCCCGGGACTACATTGAGACCCAGTACTTC. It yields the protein CAWSRDYIETQYF.